This TCR beta chain was identified in a study of graft-versus-host responses after intestinal transplantation. Study summary: Transplants were multivisceral, liver-intestinal, or isolated intestinal. Findings and caveats of the study: GvH clones were found in recipient marrow; some appeared first in ileum or blood. There was an association between peak levels of circulating GvH clones and early post-transplant HvG declines.

V shed 0 bases and J 7 bases; nucleotides not matched to a gene: 10. This CDR3 is 16 amino acids long. Germline V lookup: CDR1 SGHVS, CDR2 FNYEAQ. Clones were read by immunoSEQ multiplex PCR, and TCRdb kept only the in-frame ones, dropping some. The sample includes about 28,000 clones, roughly 80% of them seen just once. Points on this clone: The target antigen is unknown.

J is TRBJ2-7 and V is TRBV7-6, with 9 positions matching TRBD1. This clonotype was sampled from a human donor who received an intestinal transplant. The sequences come from unstimulated CD8+ T cells sorted from spleen or lymph node cells, collected before intestinal transplant. The CDR3 DNA reads TGTGCCAGCAGCTTAGCGCTGGGGACAGGGTCTGGAGAGCAGTACTTC. This translates into CASSLALGTGSGEQYF.